This record concerns one TCR beta chain sequence. Its antigen is currently unknown. This entry comes from a study of regulatory T cells in long-lasting Graves disease. Time point meaning: persistent/refractory GD, antithyroid drugs over 5 years with positive TRAb. The TCR library used RNA extracted from PBMCs. An endocrinology department in Xi'an, China, recruited the patients. HTBI primers from iRepertoire and Arm-PCR of CDR3 regions yielded the TCR beta libraries. One entry per CDR3 protein results from TCRdb running MiXCR on the multiplex PCR reads. The sample comprises approximately 400,000 distinct CDR3 sequences, 20% to 25% of which are singletons, and roughly a quarter rests with the top ten. General study results and limits: Persistent patients shared more public clonotypes (over 2,500) than new patients (approximately 1,000).

Sequencing was performed on peripheral blood mononuclear cells (PBMCs), taken when the disease was refractory, from a patient treated with antithyroid drugs. The receptor was isolated from a woman in her thirties or forties with Graves disease.

CDR3 amino acids: CASSVEVAGGYEQFF. As DNA, the CDR3 is TGTGCCAGCAGCGTAGAGGTAGCGGGGGGGTATGAGCAGTTCTTC. The chain combines TRBV9 with TRBJ2-1, with 11 bases that match TRBD2. Per germline, CDR1 SGDLS and CDR2 YYNGEE. V was clipped by 0 bases and J by 8 bases; unmatched bases: 4. The CDR3 length is 15 residues. Full variable domain (outside the CDR3, taken from reference TRBV9 and TRBJ2-1): DSGVTQTPKHLITATGQRVTLRCSPRSGDLSVYWYQQSLDQGLQFLIQYYNGEERAKGNILERFSAQQFPDLHSELNLSSLELGDSALYFCASSVEVAGGYEQFFGPGTRLTVL.